This T cell receptor (beta chain) was recovered during a study of T cells in Graves' hyperthyroidism and ophthalmopathy. The CDR3 length is 20 residues. Germline loops: CDR1 MNHEY, CDR2 SMNVEV (reference sequence). V lost 0 bases, J lost 0 bases, and 13 bases stayed unmatched. TCR beta CDR3 region amplification was performed from RNA transcripts. HTBI primers drove first-round RT-PCR of the TCR CDR3. TCRdb independently ran MiXCR on the multiplex PCR reads; one entry per CDR3 protein. Of around 420,000 distinct CDR3 sequences in the sample, less than 20% were seen once. The origin of this receptor is a woman younger than 35 with Graves' hyperthyroidism. Sequencing input: blood. The chain employs TRBV27 and TRBJ1-5, with TRBD1 matching over 8 bases. CDR3 residues: CASSLSGWDRLIYSNQPQHF. The DNA for the CDR3 is TGTGCCAGCAGTTTATCTGGTTGGGACAGGTTGATTTATAGCAATCAGCCCCAGCATTTT.